This T cell receptor beta chain was sequenced for a study of OX40 agonist ivuxolimab in advanced cancers. Context from the whole study: Ivuxolimab was an agonistic, fully human IgG2 monoclonal antibody directed against OX40 (CD134), a costimulatory receptor. Intravenous ivuxolimab was administered to patients every 2 weeks at six dose levels: 0.01, 0.1, 0.3, 1.5, 3 and 10 mg/kg. Of the roughly 51 dose-escalation patients, hepatocellular carcinoma was present in around 20, melanoma in around 15, renal cell carcinoma in 9 and head and neck cancer in 9. In the dose-escalation cohort, more than 80% of patients were male, and the mean age was roughly 56 years with a range of roughly 20 to 85. Prior anti-PD-1, anti-PD-L1 or anti-CTLA-4 therapy was permitted, and checkpoint inhibitors had been received by 40% to 50% of dose-escalation patients. Partial responses occurred in three dose-escalation patients: two with cutaneous melanoma and one with hepatocellular carcinoma. The point of sequencing TCRbeta in the periphery was to test whether ivuxolimab changed TCR sequence diversity and drove clonal T-cell expansion. The monotherapy dose-escalation portion (N = 52 patients) of the phase I ivuxolimab trial is reported in the paper.

CDR1 and CDR2 are read off the germline V gene (reference sequence) as LNHNV and YYDKDF. V and J are truncated by 0 bases and 1 base respectively, leaving an intervening sequence of 10 bases. The CDR3 holds 15 amino acids from the cysteine to the phenylalanine. Of the read, only the CDR3 DNA is kept; its 45 bases are in frame from base 1. The paper as a whole reports these results and caveats: After ivuxolimab, expanded clones were on average more numerous among CD8+ T cells than among CD4+ T cells. Low levels of normalized T-cell clonal expansion were also shown by some nonresponding patients. Antigen specificity was not determined for the clonally expanded peripheral T cells. In partial responders in the 0.1-3.0 mg/kg groups, normalized peripheral clonal expansion was found to be among the lowest, especially among CD8+ T cells. At doses of 0.1 to 3.0 mg/kg, clonal expansion of both CD4+ and CD8+ T cells in blood was seen between baseline and week 6.

Genomic DNA was isolated from the sorted cells so that the TCRbeta CDR3 region could be sequenced. The immunoSEQ Assay was used for sequencing of TCRbeta CDR3 regions. TCRdb obtained this table from immuneACCESS and retained in-frame rearrangements with V and J assigned. These tables miss some clones; where compared with another copy, unresolved V genes account for less than half of the shortfall, and the remainder is unexplained. This sample gives around 62,000 clones in total; around nine tenths of them show up just once. The ten largest clones capture approximately 0.3% of the sample. Patients with a history of autoimmune disease or receiving systemic immunosuppression were excluded from the trial. Peripheral blood for TCR sequencing was collected from all dose cohorts at baseline, on cycle 4 day 1, and on cycle 7 day 1. The samples were drawn from a first-in-human, open-label, multicenter phase I dose-escalation trial of ivuxolimab. Adults with locally advanced or metastatic melanoma, renal cell carcinoma, hepatocellular carcinoma or head and neck squamous cell carcinoma were enrolled in the trial. Before TCR sequencing, CD4+ T cells and CD8+ T cells from peripheral blood were sorted into separate populations.

On this clone: Its antigen remains unidentified. No much larger clone exists at a distance of one base, and base qualities are not known.

Here the chain combines TRBV15 and TRBJ2-7, with a weak D call of TRBD1 (5 bases match). The source of this sequence is an adult with an advanced solid tumor such as melanoma, head and neck, liver or kidney cancer. This material consisted of CD4+ or CD8+ T cells sorted from blood, taken in a trial of the OX40 agonist ivuxolimab. The CDR3 in this case is CATSRDQGLSYEQYF. Here is the DNA: TGTGCCACCAGCAGAGATCAGGGTTTATCCTACGAGCAGTACTTC.